In this sample, the clone carrying this TCR beta chain turned up once. Antigen unknown. The CDR3 consists of 14 residues. V was shortened by 3 bases and J by 1 base, with 9 bases between the two germline ends. CDR1 is SEHNR and CDR2 is FQNEAQ in the germline V gene (reference sequence). This sample was included in a study of T cell repertoires in cytomegalovirus infection. Background on the study: Both CMV infection and a matching HLA type were indicated by public TCR beta signatures. Notes on the study in general: HLA-C-restricted, CMV-specific TCR beta clonotypes were dominant ex vivo.

TCRdb passed the reads through MiXCR, listing each CDR3 protein once. The sample has more than 30,000 distinct CDR3 sequences; 40% to 65% are singletons. The sequences come from CD8+ T cells from cultured PBMCs, collected from culture after CMV antigen stimulation. The genes are TRBV7-9 and TRBJ1-1; D ambiguous. The source is a human donor in good health (CMV status not recorded). Some clones in this sample may be carry-over from other donors' samples. The CDR3 DNA reads TGTGCCAGCAGCTTCCATGACTGGAACACTGAAGCTTTCTTT. This translates into CASSFHDWNTEAFF. The whole variable domain, filled in from reference TRBV7-9 and TRBJ1-1, reads DTGVSQNPRHKITKRGQNVTFRCDPISEHNRLYWYRQTLGQGPEFLTYFQNEAQLEKSRLLSDRFSAERPKGSFSTLEIQRTEQGDSAMYLCASSFHDWNTEAFFGQGTRLTVV.